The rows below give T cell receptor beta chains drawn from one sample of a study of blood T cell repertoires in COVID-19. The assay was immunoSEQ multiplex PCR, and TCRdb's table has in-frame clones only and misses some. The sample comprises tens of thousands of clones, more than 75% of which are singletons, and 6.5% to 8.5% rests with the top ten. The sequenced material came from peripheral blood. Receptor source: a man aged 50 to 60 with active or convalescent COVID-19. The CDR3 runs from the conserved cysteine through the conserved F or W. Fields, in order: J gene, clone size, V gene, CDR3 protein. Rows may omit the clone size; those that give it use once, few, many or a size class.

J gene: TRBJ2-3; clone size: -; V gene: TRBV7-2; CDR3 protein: CASSLGAWVGVGDTQYF
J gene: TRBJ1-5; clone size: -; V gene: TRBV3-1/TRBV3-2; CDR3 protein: CASSQTGGWNQPQHF
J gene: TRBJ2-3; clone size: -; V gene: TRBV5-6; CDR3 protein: CASSFSEDTQYF
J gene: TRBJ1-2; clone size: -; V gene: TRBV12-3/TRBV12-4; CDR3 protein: CASSVDLLYGYTF
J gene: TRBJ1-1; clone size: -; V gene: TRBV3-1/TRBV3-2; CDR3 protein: CASSQEEYLNTEAFF
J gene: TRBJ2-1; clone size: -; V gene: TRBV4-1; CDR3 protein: CASSQEGGSSSYNEQFF
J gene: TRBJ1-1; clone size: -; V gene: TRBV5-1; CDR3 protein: CASSVGQVNTEAFF
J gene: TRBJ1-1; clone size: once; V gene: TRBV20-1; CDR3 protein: CSASSFGGAVNTEAFF
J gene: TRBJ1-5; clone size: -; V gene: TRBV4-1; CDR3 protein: CASSQGGTNEPSNQPQHF
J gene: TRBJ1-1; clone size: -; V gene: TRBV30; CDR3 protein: CAWDSGPTEAFF
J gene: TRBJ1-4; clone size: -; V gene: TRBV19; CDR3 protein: CASSLQGIDEKLFF
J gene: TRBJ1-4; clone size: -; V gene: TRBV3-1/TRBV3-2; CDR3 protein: CASSQRDDREKLFF
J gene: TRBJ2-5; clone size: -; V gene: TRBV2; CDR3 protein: CASTGQTQAQYF
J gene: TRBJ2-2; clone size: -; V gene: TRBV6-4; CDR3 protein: CASSEGQGNTGELFF
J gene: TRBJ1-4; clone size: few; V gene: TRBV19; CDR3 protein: CASSRRDSFNEKLFF
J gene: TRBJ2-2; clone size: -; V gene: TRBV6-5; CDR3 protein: CATPGGENTGELFF
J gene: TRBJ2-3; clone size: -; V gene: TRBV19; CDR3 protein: CASSRGVNTQYF
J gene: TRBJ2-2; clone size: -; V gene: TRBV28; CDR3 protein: CASSLGTMNTGELFF
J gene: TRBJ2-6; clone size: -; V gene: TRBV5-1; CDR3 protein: CASSLATGSGANVLTF
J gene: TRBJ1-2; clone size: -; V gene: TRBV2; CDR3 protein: CASIAGGNYGYTF
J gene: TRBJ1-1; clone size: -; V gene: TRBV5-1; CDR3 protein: CASSLETGLNTEAFF
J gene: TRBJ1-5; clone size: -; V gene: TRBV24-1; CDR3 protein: CATSDSYRGQDQPQHF
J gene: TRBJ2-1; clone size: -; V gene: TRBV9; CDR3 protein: CASSVLTGGYNEQFF
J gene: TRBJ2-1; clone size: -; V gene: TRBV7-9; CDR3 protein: CASSLGAGSGQFF
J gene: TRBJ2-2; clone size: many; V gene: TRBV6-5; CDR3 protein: CASSYGQGGTGELFF
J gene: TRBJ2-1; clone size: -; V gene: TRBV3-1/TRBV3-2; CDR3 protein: CASSAPLGGGTNEQFF
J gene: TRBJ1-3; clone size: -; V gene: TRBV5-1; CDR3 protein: CASRDSFSGNTIYF
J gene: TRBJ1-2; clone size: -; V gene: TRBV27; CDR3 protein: CASSQDRNYGYTF
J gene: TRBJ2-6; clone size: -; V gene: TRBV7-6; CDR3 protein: CASSLEPQDRGTGANVLTF
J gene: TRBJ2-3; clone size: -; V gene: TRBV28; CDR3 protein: CASRRYKGGNTDTQYF
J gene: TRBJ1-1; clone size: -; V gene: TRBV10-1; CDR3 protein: CASTSVDLAQGKQVNTEAFF
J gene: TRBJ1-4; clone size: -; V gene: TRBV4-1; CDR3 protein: CASSRKPGATNEKLFF
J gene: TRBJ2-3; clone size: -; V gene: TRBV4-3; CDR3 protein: CASSQAAGGQGYTDTQYF
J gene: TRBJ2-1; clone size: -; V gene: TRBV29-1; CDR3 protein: CSVGTYNEQFF
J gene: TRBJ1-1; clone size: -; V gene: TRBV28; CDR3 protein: CASSLDRGGGNTEAFF
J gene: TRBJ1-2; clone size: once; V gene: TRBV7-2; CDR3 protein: CASSLGGTNYGYTF
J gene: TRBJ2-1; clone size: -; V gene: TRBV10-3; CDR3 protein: CAISRDTSYNEQFF
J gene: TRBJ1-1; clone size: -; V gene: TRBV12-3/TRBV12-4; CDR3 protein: CASSLGGATEAFF
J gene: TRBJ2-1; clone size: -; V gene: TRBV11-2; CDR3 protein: CASSLSQGAPYNEQFF
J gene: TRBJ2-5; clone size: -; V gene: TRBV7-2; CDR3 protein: CASGLTAGKETQYF
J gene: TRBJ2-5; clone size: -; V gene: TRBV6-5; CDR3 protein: CASTRVPRGQETQYF
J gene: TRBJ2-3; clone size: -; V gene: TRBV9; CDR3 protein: CASSPHRTDTDTQYF
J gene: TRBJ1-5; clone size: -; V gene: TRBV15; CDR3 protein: CATSRGGQINQPQHF
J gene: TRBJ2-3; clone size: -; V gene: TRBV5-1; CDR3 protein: CASSFSERRDTQYF